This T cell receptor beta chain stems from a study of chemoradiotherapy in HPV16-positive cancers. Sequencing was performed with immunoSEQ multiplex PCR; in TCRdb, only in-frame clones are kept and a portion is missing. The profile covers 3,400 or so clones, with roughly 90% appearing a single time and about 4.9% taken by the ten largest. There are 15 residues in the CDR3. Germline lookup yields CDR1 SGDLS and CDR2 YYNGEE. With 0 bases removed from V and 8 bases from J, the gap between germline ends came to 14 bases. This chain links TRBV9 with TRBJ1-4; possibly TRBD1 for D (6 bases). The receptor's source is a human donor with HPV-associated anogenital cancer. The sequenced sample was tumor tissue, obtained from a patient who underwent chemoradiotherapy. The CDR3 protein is CASSVGGGGREKLFF. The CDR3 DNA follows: TGTGCCAGCAGCGTAGGGGGAGGGGGTCGAGAAAAACTGTTTTTT.